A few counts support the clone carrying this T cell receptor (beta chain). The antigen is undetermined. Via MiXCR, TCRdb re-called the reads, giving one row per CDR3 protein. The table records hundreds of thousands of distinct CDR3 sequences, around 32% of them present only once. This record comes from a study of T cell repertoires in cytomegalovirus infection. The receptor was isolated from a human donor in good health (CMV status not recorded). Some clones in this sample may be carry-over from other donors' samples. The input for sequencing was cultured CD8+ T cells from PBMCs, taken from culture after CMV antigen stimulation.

CDR3 sequence reads: CASDPGPSSYNSPLHF. The CDR3 coding sequence is TGTGCCAGTGATCCGGGACCCAGCTCCTATAATTCACCCCTCCACTTT. This chain links TRBV19 with TRBJ1-6; D is perhaps TRBD1 (5 bases). Germline assignment: CDR1 LNHDA and CDR2 SQIVND (reference sequence). V was clipped by 8 bases and J by 0 bases, with 14 bases between them. The CDR3 is 16 amino acids.